Sequencing of this TCR beta chain was carried out in a study of cytomegalovirus exposure and HLA in healthy donors. Study information: The 650 to 850 first-cohort repertoires and the 95 to 150 validation repertoires shared the same platform, a later analysis reported. General study results and limits: In the roughly 110 validation repertoires, just under 95% of cluster scores exceeded 0, per a later analysis. Most TCR sequences were uncommon, yet certain public TCRs appeared in many donors. A few of the chains that were CMV-associated were confirmed in vitro to be specific for CMV antigens.

The method was immunoSEQ multiplex PCR; TCRdb's version includes in-frame clones alone and lacks a portion of them. The profile shows about 98,000 clones, about 90% of them singletons. The CDR3 is 13 amino acids. V shed 4 bases and J 5 bases; nucleotides not matched to a gene: 4. The V gene's germline CDR1 is MNHNS and CDR2 SASEGT. About this clone: What it binds is unknown.

The sample consisted of PBMCs. The chain employs TRBV6-1 and TRBJ2-5; TRBD1 agrees at 7 bases. The TCR comes from a man in his late teens or twenties in good health and CMV-seropositive. Written as DNA, the CDR3 is TGTGCCAGCAGTGGACAGGGTTATGAGACCCAGTACTTC. It yields the protein CASSGQGYETQYF.